The following is a T cell receptor beta chain sequence with its context. The entry originates in a study of T cell responses to AZD1222 COVID-19 vaccine. Measured with immunoSEQ multiplex PCR; TCRdb has only the in-frame clones, and not every one. The profile shows about 44,000 clones, over 80% of them singletons. The CDR3 spans 16 residues. Germline CDR1 is LGHDT and CDR2 is YNNKEL (reference sequence). The J segment lost 5 bases and the V segment lost 5 bases, leaving 8 bases of the junction unmatched. This chain links TRBV3-1 (or the pseudogene TRBV3-2) with TRBJ2-7; 14 bases are a match to TRBD2. The starting material was peripheral blood, obtained on day 0 of AZD1222 vaccination. The receptor's source is an adult in good health. CDR3 nucleotides: TGTGCCAGCAGCAATCGACTAGCGGGAGGGCCGAACGAGCAGTACTTC. As protein: CASSNRLAGGPNEQYF.